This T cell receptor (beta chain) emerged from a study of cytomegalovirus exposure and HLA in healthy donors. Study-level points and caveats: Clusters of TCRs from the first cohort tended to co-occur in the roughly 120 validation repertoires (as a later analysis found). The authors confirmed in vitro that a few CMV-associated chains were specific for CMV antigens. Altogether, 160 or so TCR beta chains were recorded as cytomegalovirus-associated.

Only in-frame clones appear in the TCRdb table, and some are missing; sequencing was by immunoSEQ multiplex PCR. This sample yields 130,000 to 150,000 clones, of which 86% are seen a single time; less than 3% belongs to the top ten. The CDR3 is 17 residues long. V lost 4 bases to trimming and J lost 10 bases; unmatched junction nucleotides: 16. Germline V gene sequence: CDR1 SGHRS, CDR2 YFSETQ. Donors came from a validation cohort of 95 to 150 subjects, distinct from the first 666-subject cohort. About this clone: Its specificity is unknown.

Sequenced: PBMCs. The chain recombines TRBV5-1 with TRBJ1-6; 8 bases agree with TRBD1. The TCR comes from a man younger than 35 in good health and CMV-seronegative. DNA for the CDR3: TGCGCCAGCAGCCCTACCCCGTTCGGACAGGGAAGGTCACCCCTCCACTTT. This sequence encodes CASSPTPFGQGRSPLHF.